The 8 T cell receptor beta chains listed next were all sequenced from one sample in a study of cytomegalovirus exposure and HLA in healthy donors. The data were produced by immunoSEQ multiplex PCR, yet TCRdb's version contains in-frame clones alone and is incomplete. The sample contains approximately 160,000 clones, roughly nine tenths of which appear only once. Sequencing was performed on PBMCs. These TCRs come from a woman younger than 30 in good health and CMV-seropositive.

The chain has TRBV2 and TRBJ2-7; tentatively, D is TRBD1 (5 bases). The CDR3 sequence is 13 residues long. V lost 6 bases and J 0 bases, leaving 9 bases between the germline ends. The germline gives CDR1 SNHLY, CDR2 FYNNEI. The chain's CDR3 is CASSTGNSYEQYF. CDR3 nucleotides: TGTGCCAGCAGCACAGGCAACTCCTACGAGCAGTACTTC.

CDR3 amino acids: CASSSQTTNYGYTF. In nucleotides, the CDR3 is TGTGCCAGCAGTTCCCAGACAACTAACTATGGCTACACCTTC. The chain couples TRBV2 to TRBJ1-2; D remains ambiguous. V was pared by 5 bases and J by 0 bases, with 10 bases between. This CDR3 has 14 residues. The V gene's germline CDR1 is SNHLY and CDR2 FYNNEI.

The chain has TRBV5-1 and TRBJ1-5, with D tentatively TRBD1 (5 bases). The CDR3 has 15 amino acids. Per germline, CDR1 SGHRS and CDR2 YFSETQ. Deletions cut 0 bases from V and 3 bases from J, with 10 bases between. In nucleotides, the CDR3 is TGCGCCAGCAGCTTGGATGGGGGGGACAATCAGCCCCAGCATTTT. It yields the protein CASSLDGGDNQPQHF.

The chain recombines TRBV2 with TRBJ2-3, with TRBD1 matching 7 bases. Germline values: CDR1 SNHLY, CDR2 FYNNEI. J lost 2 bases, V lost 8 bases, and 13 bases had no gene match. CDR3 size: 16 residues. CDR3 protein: CASRPQTGTITDTQYF. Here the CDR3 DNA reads TGTGCCAGCCGCCCCCAGACAGGGACCATCACAGATACGCAGTATTTT. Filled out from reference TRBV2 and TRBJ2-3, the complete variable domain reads EPEVTQTPSHQVTQMGQEVILRCVPISNHLYFYWYRQILGQKVEFLVSFYNNEISEKSEIFDDQFSVERPDGSNFTLKIRSTKLEDSAMYFCASRPQTGTITDTQYFGPGTRLTVL.

CDR3: CASSPQGGQLPETQYF. CDR3 DNA sequence: TGTGCCAGCAGCCCCCAAGGTGGGCAGCTTCCGGAGACCCAGTACTTC. This chain uses TRBV7-3 with TRBJ2-5, with unresolved D. The CDR3 sequence is 16 residues long. Between the trimmed V and J ends, which lost 5 bases and 5 bases, there was a span of 21 bases. Germline loops: CDR1 SGHTA, CDR2 FQGTGA. Based on the CDR3 plus reference TRBV7-3 and TRBJ2-5, the full variable domain is GAGVSQTPSNKVTEKGKYVELRCDPISGHTALYWYRQSLGQGPEFLIYFQGTGAADDSGLPNDRFFAVRPEGSVSTLKIQRTERGDSAVYLCASSPQGGQLPETQYFGPGTRLLVL.

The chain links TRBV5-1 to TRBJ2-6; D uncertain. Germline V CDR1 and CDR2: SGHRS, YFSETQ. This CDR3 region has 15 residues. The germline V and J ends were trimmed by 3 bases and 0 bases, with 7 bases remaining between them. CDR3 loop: CASSYDNSGANVLTF. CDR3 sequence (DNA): TGCGCCAGCAGCTATGACAACTCTGGGGCCAACGTCCTGACTTTC.

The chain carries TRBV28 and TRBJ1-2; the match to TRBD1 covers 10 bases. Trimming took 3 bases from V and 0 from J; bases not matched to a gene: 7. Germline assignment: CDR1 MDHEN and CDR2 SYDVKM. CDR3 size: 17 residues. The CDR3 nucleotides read TGTGCCAGCAGTTTCGTGGCCGACAGGGGGCCTAACTATGGCTACACCTTC. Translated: CASSFVADRGPNYGYTF.

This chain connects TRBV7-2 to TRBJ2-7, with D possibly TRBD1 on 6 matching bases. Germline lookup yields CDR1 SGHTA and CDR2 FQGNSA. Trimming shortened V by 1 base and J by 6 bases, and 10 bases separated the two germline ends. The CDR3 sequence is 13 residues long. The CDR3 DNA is TGTGCCAGCAGCTTAGGGGGGCCGGGCGAGCAGTACTTC. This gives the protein CASSLGGPGEQYF.